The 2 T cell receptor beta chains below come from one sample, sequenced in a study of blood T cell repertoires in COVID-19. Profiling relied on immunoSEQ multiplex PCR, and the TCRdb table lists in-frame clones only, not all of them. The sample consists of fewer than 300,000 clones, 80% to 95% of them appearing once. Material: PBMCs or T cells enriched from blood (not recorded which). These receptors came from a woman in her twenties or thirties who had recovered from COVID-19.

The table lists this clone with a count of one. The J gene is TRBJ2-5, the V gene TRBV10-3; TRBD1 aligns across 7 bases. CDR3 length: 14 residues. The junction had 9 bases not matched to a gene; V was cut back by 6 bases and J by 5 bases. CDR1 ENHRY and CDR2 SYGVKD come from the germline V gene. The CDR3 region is CAISGQAGEETQYF. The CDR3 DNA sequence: TGTGCCATCAGCGGACAGGCCGGTGAGGAGACCCAGTACTTC.

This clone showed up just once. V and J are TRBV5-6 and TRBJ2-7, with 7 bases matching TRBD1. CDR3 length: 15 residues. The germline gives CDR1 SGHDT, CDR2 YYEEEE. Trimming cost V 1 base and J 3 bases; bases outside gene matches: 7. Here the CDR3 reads CASSLRTGGLYEQYF. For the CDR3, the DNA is TGTGCCAGCAGCTTGAGGACAGGAGGCCTCTACGAGCAGTACTTC.